This T cell receptor beta chain was profiled in a study of cytomegalovirus exposure and HLA in healthy donors. For the study at large: Earlier work reported about 110 million unique TCR beta sequences from some 170 million T cells. Study-level results: Within a later analysis, the majority of CMV-associated TCR beta chains appeared HLA-restricted. A later analysis linked a missense variant in DCLRE1C to the trimming of TCR beta V and J genes. In the analysis, some V segments, TRBV6-2 and TRBV6-3 included, were excluded as indistinguishable.

PCR primers comprised 60 Vbeta and 13 Jbeta primers. Libraries were prepared by immunoSEQ multiplex PCR; TCRdb keeps only in-frame clonotypes and omits some of them. Of about 200,000 clones listed, about 80% are singletons. The CDR3 has 14 amino acids. In germline, CDR1 is SGHKS, CDR2 YYEKEE (reference sequence). Germline trimming cut 1 base from V and 4 bases from J; bases unmatched to any gene: 2. On this clone: Its antigen is unknown.

Sequenced sample: PBMCs. The sequence derives from a woman between 25 and 40 years old in good health and CMV-seropositive. The chain couples TRBV5-5 to TRBJ1-1; 9 bases align to TRBD1. CDR3 nucleotide sequence: TGTGCCAGCAGCTTGTACAGGGGGCTCACTGAAGCTTTCTTT. Translated: CASSLYRGLTEAFF.